Listed here are 29 T cell receptor beta chains from one sample, sequenced in a study of cytomegalovirus exposure and HLA in healthy donors. The PCR had 60 Vbeta and 13 Jbeta primers. This table comes from immunoSEQ multiplex PCR, and its TCRdb copy is limited to in-frame clones, with some not included. The sample carries 150,000 to 200,000 clones, 75% recorded once. The specimen was PBMCs. The source of these receptors is a woman in her 50s in good health and CMV-seropositive.

J is TRBJ1-1 and V is TRBV4-1; tentative D call: TRBD1 (5 bases). V was cut by 0 bases and J by 3 bases, with 11 bases left in between. CDR1 and CDR2 from the germline V gene are MGHRA and YSYEKL. This CDR3 region has 15 residues. The CDR3 loop is CASSQDQTGYTEAFF. CDR3 nucleotide sequence: TGCGCCAGCAGCCAAGATCAAACAGGCTACACTGAAGCTTTCTTT.

This chain joins TRBV29-1 and TRBJ1-2; no clear D gene. Germline V gene lookup returns CDR1 SQVTM and CDR2 ANQGSEA. The CDR3 consists of 12 residues. The V end lost 6 bases, the J end lost 4 bases, and 12 bases lay between the germline ends. CDR3 bases: TGCAGCGTAGAACCCGAACTCTATGGCTACACCTTC. This sequence encodes CSVEPELYGYTF. The variable domain in full, with the rest retrieved from reference TRBV29-1 and TRBJ1-2, is SAVISQKPSRDICQRGTSLTIQCQVDSQVTMMFWYRQQPGQSLTLIATANQGSEATYESGFVIDKFPISRPNLTFSTLTVSNMSPEDSSIYLCSVEPELYGYTFGSGTRLTVV.

CDR3 DNA sequence: TGTGCCAGCAGCCGGGAAGTTCAAGAGACCCAGTACTTC. Translation: CASSREVQETQYF. The rearrangement links TRBV7-3 to TRBJ2-5, with a possible D match to TRBD2 (5 bases). The germline V gene encodes CDR1 SGHTA and CDR2 FQGTGA. With 5 bases removed from V and 2 bases from J, the gap between germline ends came to 9 bases. The CDR3 totals 13 residues. The full variable domain, with the rest looked up from reference TRBV7-3 and TRBJ2-5, is GAGVSQTPSNKVTEKGKYVELRCDPISGHTALYWYRQSLGQGPEFLIYFQGTGAADDSGLPNDRFFAVRPEGSVSTLKIQRTERGDSAVYLCASSREVQETQYFGPGTRLLVL.

This clone was seen more than once but under ten times. The chain uses TRBV29-1 and TRBJ1-2; no firm D call. Trimming took 0 bases from V and 6 from J, leaving 11 bases between them. Germline CDR1 is SQVTM and CDR2 is ANQGSEA. CDR3 length: 13 amino acids. CDR3 amino acids: CSVEDGEVDGYTF. The CDR3 DNA reads TGCAGCGTTGAAGACGGCGAGGTCGATGGCTACACCTTC.

Here the CDR3 DNA reads TGTGCCAGCAGCTCCACGGCGGCTAGCGGGGAAGAGACCCAGTACTTC. Translating it yields CASSSTAASGEETQYF. The chain links TRBV5-6 to TRBJ2-5, with 9 bases lining up with TRBD2. The CDR3 is made up of 16 amino acids. Germline V CDR1 and CDR2: SGHDT, YYEEEE. Trimming removed 3 bases from V and 3 bases from J; junction bases left unmatched: 9.

The chain uses TRBV7-9 and TRBJ2-3; D gene unclear. Trimming shortened V by 1 base and J by 1 base, and 9 bases separated the two germline ends. CDR1 SEHNR and CDR2 FQNEAQ come from the germline V gene (reference sequence). This CDR3 has 15 amino acids. CDR3 loop: CASSLDSFGTDTQYF. The CDR3, as DNA: TGTGCCAGCAGCTTAGACTCATTTGGCACAGATACGCAGTATTTT.

The rearrangement joins TRBV7-9 to TRBJ2-1, with D perhaps matching TRBD2 (5 bases). This CDR3 has 13 residues. Trimming removed 5 bases at V and 13 bases at J, with 18 bases between. Germline V lookup: CDR1 SEHNR, CDR2 FQNEAQ (reference sequence). CDR3 residues: CASSGAGPTLQFF. The CDR3, as DNA: TGTGCCAGCAGCGGCGCGGGCCCGACCCTCCAGTTCTTC.

The rearrangement joins TRBV2 to TRBJ2-7, with D perhaps matching TRBD1 (5 bases). Trimming left V 4 bases short and J 2 bases short, with 15 bases between. Per the germline V gene, CDR1 is SNHLY and CDR2 is FYNNEI. The CDR3 length is 15 residues. As DNA, the CDR3 is TGTGCCAGCAGTGGTAGTCAGGGTTACCCCTACGAGCAGTACTTC. Its translation: CASSGSQGYPYEQYF.

The V call is TRBV5-1, the J call TRBJ1-4; 10 nucleotides align to TRBD1. V lost 3 bases and J lost 8; bases outside the gene matches: 4. The CDR3 has 14 amino acids. Germline CDR1 is SGHRS and CDR2 is YFSETQ. CDR3 DNA: TGCGCCAGCAGCTGGACAGGGGGGGGAGAAAAACTGTTTTTT. Amino acids: CASSWTGGGEKLFF.

V and J are TRBV11-2 and TRBJ1-1, with 8 nucleotides matching TRBD1. J was trimmed by 6 bases and V by 1 base; bases with no gene match: 7. Germline lookup yields CDR1 SGHAT and CDR2 FQNNGV. The CDR3 loop spans 15 amino acids. DNA for the CDR3: TGTGCCAGCAGCTTAGTCCTACAGGGGGGCTCTGAAGCTTTCTTT. Translating gives CASSLVLQGGSEAFF.

The J gene is TRBJ1-1, the V gene TRBV5-1, with 8 bases that match TRBD1. Looked up from germline, CDR1 is SGHRS and CDR2 is YFSETQ. V shed 1 base and J 2 bases; nucleotides not matched to a gene: 4. This CDR3 is 15 amino acids long. This chain's CDR3 is CASSLRTGQNTEAFF. The CDR3 DNA reads TGCGCCAGCAGCTTGAGGACAGGGCAAAACACTGAAGCTTTCTTT.

Only a few counts were recorded for this clone. The chain links TRBV5-1 to TRBJ2-5; 11 bases map to TRBD2. CDR3 size: 18 residues. J lost 0 bases, V lost 1 base, and 8 bases had no gene match. The germline V gene has CDR1 SGHRS and CDR2 YFSETQ. In DNA form, the CDR3 reads TGCGCCAGCAGCTTGTTGCCTAGCGGGGGGACCTACCAAGAGACCCAGTACTTC. This encodes CASSLLPSGGTYQETQYF.

V gene TRBV6-1 combines with J gene TRBJ1-5; possibly TRBD1 for D (5 bases). The CDR3 consists of 12 residues. The germline V gene encodes CDR1 MNHNS and CDR2 SASEGT. With 7 bases removed from V and 4 bases from J, the gap between germline ends came to 8 bases. In DNA form, the CDR3 reads TGTGCCAGCACAGGACAAAATCAGCCCCAGCATTTT. Translated: CASTGQNQPQHF.

The chain couples TRBV5-1 to TRBJ2-3; 13 nucleotides match TRBD2. The V gene end was trimmed by 6 bases and the J gene end by 4 bases; junction bases not matched to a gene: 2. The CDR3 contains 14 residues. Germline V gene lookup returns CDR1 SGHRS and CDR2 YFSETQ. As DNA, the CDR3 is TGCGCCAGCACCGGACTAGCGGGGGCAGATACGCAGTATTTT. As protein: CASTGLAGADTQYF.

This clone has a handful of counts. The rearrangement joins TRBV2 to TRBJ2-5; weak D call: TRBD2 (6 bases). Deletions cut 6 bases from V and 4 bases from J, with 18 bases between. This CDR3 has 15 amino acids. CDR1 is SNHLY and CDR2 is FYNNEI in the germline V gene. CDR3 protein: CASRATRFAGETQYF. The CDR3 DNA reads TGTGCCAGCAGGGCGACTAGGTTTGCGGGAGAGACCCAGTACTTC.

The sample holds a few counts of this clone. The chain has TRBV27 and TRBJ2-7; D possibly corresponds to TRBD2 (6 bases). The length of the CDR3 is 14 residues. Germline assignment: CDR1 MNHEY and CDR2 SMNVEV (reference sequence). V gave up 6 bases and J gave up 2 bases, with 14 bases separating them. The CDR3 nucleotides read TGTGCCAGCAGCTGGGGCGGGGCCACCTACGAGCAGTACTTC. Encoded protein: CASSWGGATYEQYF.

Points on this clone: Compared with germline, one end of the junction differs, possibly owing to a read error. The chain joins TRBV10-3 to TRBJ2-1; D may be TRBD2 (6 bases). CDR3 size: 13 residues. Germline CDR1 ENHRY, CDR2 SYGVKD. The chain's CDR3 is CAISGGSGRRRVF. Written as DNA, the CDR3 is TGTGCCATCAGTGGGGGATCCGGGAGACGGCGGGTCTTC.

This chain links TRBV7-3 with TRBJ2-5, with 11 bases matching TRBD2. Germline loops: CDR1 SGHTA, CDR2 FQGTGA. The CDR3 is made up of 12 amino acids. The V and J ends lost 8 bases and 7 bases, in that order; junction bases with no gene match: 3. CDR3 amino acids: CASGTSGGTQYF. Here the CDR3 DNA reads TGTGCCAGCGGGACTAGCGGAGGGACCCAGTACTTC.

This rearrangement joins TRBV6-1 to TRBJ1-6; D is unresolved. V dropped 6 bases and J dropped 7 bases, with 10 bases sitting between them. The CDR3 spans 13 residues. Germline values: CDR1 MNHNS, CDR2 SASEGT. The CDR3 nucleotides are TGTGCCAGCAGGCCGGCACAGAATTCACCCCTCCACTTT. Translated, it gives CASRPAQNSPLHF.

The CDR3 protein is CASSRDSSGNTIYF. CDR3 nucleotides: TGTGCCAGCAGTAGGGACAGCTCTGGAAACACCATATATTTT. The rearrangement links TRBV6-5 to TRBJ1-3, with 7 bases lining up with TRBD1. After removal of 5 bases from V and 0 bases from J, the junction contained 1 base not matched to a gene. CDR3 length equals 14 residues. CDR1 is MNHEY, CDR2 SVGAGI, per germline.

This clone has only a few counts. This chain connects TRBV7-7 to TRBJ2-3; tentatively, D is TRBD2 (7 bases). Germline values: CDR1 SSHAT, CDR2 FNYEAQ (reference sequence). The CDR3 length is 14 residues. The germline V and J ends were trimmed by 5 bases and 4 bases, with 13 bases remaining between them. This chain's CDR3 is CASSPGGQADTQYF. The CDR3 bases are TGTGCCAGCAGCCCCGGGGGGCAGGCAGATACGCAGTATTTT.

V is TRBV5-1 and J is TRBJ2-2, with D tentatively TRBD1 (6 bases). This CDR3 has 14 residues. Germline CDR1 and CDR2: SGHRS and YFSETQ. Trimming shortened V by 5 bases and J by 1 base, and 9 bases separated the two germline ends. This chain's CDR3 is CASRGALNTGELFF. Here the CDR3 DNA reads TGCGCCAGCAGGGGGGCTTTGAACACCGGGGAGCTGTTTTTT.

The V and J genes are TRBV5-1 and TRBJ2-5; 9 bases are a match to TRBD1. The J call may be wrong; the DNA end is better matched by TRBJ2-7. The CDR3 sequence is 15 residues long. From germline, CDR1 is SGHRS and CDR2 YFSETQ. For the CDR3, the DNA is TGCGCCAGCAGCCGGGACAGGGAGAGCTCCTACGAGCAGTACTTC. Its protein is CASSRDRESSYEQYF.

This chain links TRBV27 with TRBJ2-3; D is unresolved. Germline V gene data show CDR1 as MNHEY and CDR2 as SMNVEV (reference sequence). The CDR3 spans 13 residues. The germline V and J ends were trimmed by 5 bases and 4 bases, with 10 bases remaining between them. The CDR3 loop is CASSLTNSDTQYF. CDR3 nucleotides: TGTGCCAGCAGTCTAACCAACTCAGATACGCAGTATTTT.

This clone has just a few counts. The chain's CDR3 is CATSSPPGGYNEQFF. Written as DNA, the CDR3 is TGTGCCACCAGCAGCCCCCCTGGGGGGTACAATGAGCAGTTCTTC. The rearrangement links TRBV15 to TRBJ2-1, with D possibly matching TRBD2 (6 bases). Germline V gives CDR1 LNHNV, CDR2 YYDKDF (reference sequence). V gave up 3 bases and J gave up 4 bases, with 13 bases separating them. This CDR3 is 15 amino acids long.

This clone has just one count. The rearrangement uses TRBV29-1 and TRBJ1-1; D call uncertain. The CDR3 has 10 amino acids. The V and J ends lost 4 bases and 7 bases respectively, with 7 bases between them. Germline V gene data show CDR1 as SQVTM and CDR2 as ANQGSEA. CDR3 DNA: TGCAGCGTTGTAATAGTTGAAGCTTTCTTT. Its protein is CSVVIVEAFF.

The rearrangement uses TRBV6-5 and TRBJ1-1, with 7 positions matching TRBD1. Looked up from germline, CDR1 is MNHEY and CDR2 is SVGAGI. The CDR3 has 16 residues. J was trimmed by 0 bases and V by 2 bases; bases with no gene match: 6. The CDR3 sequence is CASSYGVDRVNTEAFF. The CDR3 DNA sequence: TGTGCCAGCAGTTACGGGGTCGACAGGGTGAACACTGAAGCTTTCTTT.

This sequence joins TRBV4-1 and TRBJ2-3; 9 bases match TRBD1. The CDR3 length is 18 residues. The germline V gene has CDR1 MGHRA and CDR2 YSYEKL. The trim removed 2 bases at V and 0 bases at J, leaving 9 bases unmatched. CDR3 sequence: CASSQPPGTGPSTDTQYF. DNA of the CDR3: TGCGCCAGCAGCCAACCCCCCGGGACAGGGCCTAGCACAGATACGCAGTATTTT.

The chain recombines TRBV4-1 with TRBJ1-6; a possible D gene is TRBD1 (6 bases). CDR1 and CDR2 (germline): MGHRA, YSYEKL. Trimming cost V 2 bases and J 8 bases, with 16 bases left between them. The CDR3 extends over 16 amino acids. CDR3 bases: TGCGCCAGCAGCCAACTAGGGGGACGCCTCTATTCACCCCTCCACTTT. Translation gives CASSQLGGRLYSPLHF.